Presented here are 5 T cell receptor beta chains from one specimen sequenced in a study of shared clonotypes between healthy human individuals. Method: immunoSEQ multiplex PCR; TCRdb's copy keeps in-frame clones and lacks some. Altogether 2 million to 2.5 million clones are present, around 90% being singletons, with the ten largest covering about 0.41%. The sequencing sample was made of naive CD4+ T cells from PBMCs. Subset of the sample: CD45RA+ positively selected. Receptors were obtained from a man between 18 and 35 years old in good health. Some clones in this sample may be carry-over from other donors' samples.

The rearrangement links TRBV7-2 to TRBJ2-7; 7 positions match TRBD1. Per germline, CDR1 SGHTA and CDR2 FQGNSA. This CDR3 comprises 15 residues. The J segment lost 4 bases and the V segment lost 2 bases, leaving 8 bases of the junction unmatched. The CDR3 DNA reads as TGTGCCAGCAGCTTAACGGGAAGGGGGCCGTACGAGCAGTACTTC. The encoded protein is CASSLTGRGPYEQYF.

This clone was seen more than once but under ten times. The same CDR3 also results from other DNA sequences found in this sample. The chain has TRBV7-9 and TRBJ1-1; D might be TRBD1 (5 bases). Germline V gives CDR1 SEHNR, CDR2 FQNEAQ (reference sequence). Deletions cut 2 bases from V and 3 bases from J, with 10 bases between. This CDR3 region has 14 residues. CDR3 region: CASSLQGGYTEAFF. The CDR3 nucleotides read TGTGCCAGCAGCTTACAGGGTGGGTACACTGAAGCTTTCTTT. The whole variable domain, remainder taken from reference TRBV7-9 and TRBJ1-1, is DTGVSQNPRHKITKRGQNVTFRCDPISEHNRLYWYRQTLGQGPEFLTYFQNEAQLEKSRLLSDRFSAERPKGSFSTLEIQRTEQGDSAMYLCASSLQGGYTEAFFGQGTRLTVV.

V and J are TRBV10-3 and TRBJ1-2; D unclear. CDR1 ENHRY and CDR2 SYGVKD come from the germline V gene. V shed 4 bases and J shed 4 bases, with 13 bases lying between them. This CDR3 is built from 14 residues. The CDR3 DNA reads as TGTGCCATCAGTGTAGGGCGAGAATCCTATGGCTACACCTTC. Protein product: CAISVGRESYGYTF.

This chain joins TRBV7-9 and TRBJ2-1; 7 bases map to TRBD2. Germline V CDR1 and CDR2: SEHNR, FQNEAQ (reference sequence). V dropped 2 bases and J dropped 9; count of bases not matched to a gene: 7. The CDR3 spans 14 residues. The CDR3 region has the DNA TGTGCCAGCAGCTTAATGGCGGGAGAAAGTGAGCAGTTCTTC. This sequence encodes CASSLMAGESEQFF.

V usage is TRBV5-5 and J usage is TRBJ2-7, with TRBD1 matching 8 bases. J gave up 0 bases and V 2 bases, and 4 bases lay outside the gene matches. Germline loops: CDR1 SGHKS, CDR2 YYEKEE (reference sequence). The length of the CDR3 is 15 residues. The CDR3 loop reads CASSFPQGASYEQYF. CDR3 DNA sequence: TGTGCCAGCAGCTTTCCCCAGGGGGCCTCCTACGAGCAGTACTTC.